This entry lists 13 T cell receptor beta chains sequenced from one sample in a study of T cell repertoires in cytomegalovirus infection. TCRdb re-analysed the reads in MiXCR, keeping a single row per CDR3 protein. The sample yields over 450,000 distinct CDR3 sequences, about 11% seen once. Sequenced input: PBMCs. These receptor sequences come from a human donor in good health (CMV status not recorded). Some clones in this sample may be carry-over from other donors' samples.

This clonotype was detected a few times. The chain has TRBV30 and TRBJ1-2; the D gene is possibly TRBD1 (6 bases). This CDR3 contains 12 residues. V lost 8 bases and J lost 4, with 14 bases in between. Germline CDR1 is GTSNPN and CDR2 is SVGIG (reference sequence). Here the CDR3 DNA reads TGTGCCGCTCTCAGGGGCAGCTATGGCTACACCTTC. As protein: CAALRGSYGYTF.

This clonotype was detected ten times or more. The V gene is TRBV15, the J gene TRBJ1-2; D call uncertain. CDR1 and CDR2 from the germline V gene are LNHNV and YYDKDF (reference sequence). V was shortened by 0 bases and J by 5 bases, with 4 bases between the two germline ends. This CDR3 comprises 12 residues. CDR3 in amino acids: CATSRDGYGYTF. In nucleotides, the CDR3 is TGTGCCACCAGCAGAGATGGATATGGCTACACCTTC. Complete variable domain (other parts from reference TRBV15 and TRBJ1-2): DAMVIQNPRYQVTQFGKPVTLSCSQTLNHNVMYWYQQKSSQAPKLLFHYYDKDFNNEADTPDNFQSRRPNTSFCFLDIRSPGLGDTAMYLCATSRDGYGYTFGSGTRLTVV.

This clonotype was recorded many times. The V gene is TRBV7-2, the J gene TRBJ1-4, with TRBD1 identical over 9 bases. The CDR3 spans 14 residues. V lost 7 bases to trimming and J lost 9 bases; unmatched junction nucleotides: 9. From germline, CDR1 is SGHTA and CDR2 FQGNSA. The CDR3 nucleotides are TGTGCCAGCACCCCCGGGACAGGGAGTCAAAAACTGTTTTTT. Amino acid sequence: CASTPGTGSQKLFF.

This clonotype was counted between two and nine times. This sequence joins TRBV20-1 and TRBJ1-3; no reliable D call. Looked up from germline, CDR1 is DFQATT and CDR2 is SNEGSKA (reference sequence). This CDR3 is built from 12 residues. V lost 6 bases to trimming and J lost 3 bases, with 9 bases between them. The CDR3 spells CSARVDGNTIYF. CDR3 bases: TGCAGTGCACGGGTAGATGGAAACACCATATATTTT.

This clonotype was observed many times. The chain's CDR3 is CASSFGGADGELFF. In nucleotides, the CDR3 is TGTGCCAGCAGTTTCGGCGGAGCCGACGGGGAGCTGTTTTTT. The rearrangement uses TRBV28 and TRBJ2-2; D gene uncertain. Germline lookup yields CDR1 MDHEN and CDR2 SYDVKM. This CDR3 contains 14 residues. V was trimmed by 3 bases and J by 7 bases, leaving 12 bases between them.

This clonotype was observed many times. The CDR3 DNA reads TGTGCCAGTAGTGCCGCTGAAGAAGGGCGCGAGACCCAGTACTTC. Amino acid sequence: CASSAAEEGRETQYF. The V gene is TRBV19, the J gene TRBJ2-5; D is unclear. Trimming took off 5 bases at V and 5 bases at J, with 18 bases between the two ends. This CDR3 spans 15 amino acids. Germline V gives CDR1 LNHDA, CDR2 SQIVND (reference sequence).

There are a few counts of this clonotype. This CDR3 reads CASSGRDRFSYEQYF. The CDR3, as DNA: TGTGCCAGCAGTGGAAGGGACAGATTCTCCTACGAGCAGTACTTC. The chain employs TRBV2 and TRBJ2-7; 7 bases agree with TRBD1. Trimming took 4 bases from V and 0 from J; bases not matched to a gene: 6. This CDR3 is built from 15 residues. Germline CDR1 reads SNHLY; CDR2 reads FYNNEI. Variable domain in full (rest from reference TRBV2 and TRBJ2-7): EPEVTQTPSHQVTQMGQEVILRCVPISNHLYFYWYRQILGQKVEFLVSFYNNEISEKSEIFDDQFSVERPDGSNFTLKIRSTKLEDSAMYFCASSGRDRFSYEQYFGPGTRLTVT.

This clonotype was detected many times. The chain has TRBV5-4 and TRBJ1-2; D unclear. CDR1 SGHNT and CDR2 YYREEE come from the germline V gene (reference sequence). V lost 1 base and J 2 bases, leaving 9 bases between the germline ends. The CDR3 covers 14 residues. DNA for the CDR3: TGTGCCAGCAGCTTGAGGACGGAGAACTATGGCTACACCTTC. Its translation is CASSLRTENYGYTF. Variable domain in full (rest from reference TRBV5-4 and TRBJ1-2): ETGVTQSPTHLIKTRGQQVTLRCSSQSGHNTVSWYQQALGQGPQFIFQYYREEENGRGNFPPRFSGLQFPNYSSELNVNALELDDSALYLCASSLRTENYGYTFGSGTRLTVV.

This clonotype was observed at least ten times. The chain is built from TRBV7-2 and TRBJ2-2; 7 nucleotides match TRBD2. Per germline, CDR1 SGHTA and CDR2 FQGNSA. V lost 2 bases to trimming and J lost 2 bases; unmatched junction nucleotides: 2. This CDR3 is built from 15 residues. In nucleotides, the CDR3 is TGTGCCAGCAGCTTACGACTAGCTAACACCGGGGAGCTGTTTTTT. Its protein product is CASSLRLANTGELFF.

This chain uses TRBV5-6 with TRBJ1-1; D gene uncertain. V was shortened by 0 bases and J by 11 bases, with 8 bases between the two germline ends. In germline, CDR1 is SGHDT, CDR2 YYEEEE. This CDR3 contains 11 residues. The CDR3 is CASSLGNAAFF. Here the CDR3 DNA reads TGTGCCAGCAGCTTGGGGAACGCGGCTTTCTTT.

This clonotype was recorded many times. The chain uses TRBV12-3 or TRBV12-4 and TRBJ2-1, with D hard to call. The V end was cut by 5 bases, the J end by 2 bases, with 16 bases between. CDR3 length: 16 residues. In DNA form, the CDR3 reads TGTGCCAGCAGTGGTGTGTTTAGCCGGACCTACAATGAGCAGTTCTTC. Translation: CASSGVFSRTYNEQFF.

The chain uses TRBV20-1 and TRBJ2-7; 7 nucleotides agree with TRBD2. Germline lookup yields CDR1 DFQATT and CDR2 SNEGSKA (reference sequence). The length of the CDR3 is 12 residues. The chain's CDR3 is CSPSSGIYEQYF. In DNA form, the CDR3 reads TGCAGCCCTTCTAGCGGAATTTACGAGCAGTACTTC.

This clonotype was observed at least ten times. V gene TRBV18 combines with J gene TRBJ2-3; D not resolved. The CDR3 extends over 14 amino acids. Deletions cut 6 bases from V and 6 bases from J, with 16 bases between. Germline V gives CDR1 KGHSH, CDR2 LQKENI. The CDR3 DNA sequence: TGTGCCAGCTCCCTACTGGGTGAGGCGGATACGCAGTATTTT. Translated, it gives CASSLLGEADTQYF.